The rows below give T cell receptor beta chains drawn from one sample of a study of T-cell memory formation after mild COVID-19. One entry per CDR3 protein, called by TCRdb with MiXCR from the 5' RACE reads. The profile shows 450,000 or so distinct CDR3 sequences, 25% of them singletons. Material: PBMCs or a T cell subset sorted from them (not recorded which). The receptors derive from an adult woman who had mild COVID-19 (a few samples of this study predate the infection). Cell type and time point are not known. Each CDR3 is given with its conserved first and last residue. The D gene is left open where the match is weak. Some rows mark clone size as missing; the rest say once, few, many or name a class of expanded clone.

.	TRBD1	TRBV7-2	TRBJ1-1	TGTGCCAGCAGCTTAAAACAGGGGAGAAAAGCTTTCTTT	CASSLKQGRKAFF
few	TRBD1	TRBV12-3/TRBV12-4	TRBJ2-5	TGTGCCAGCACCTCGGACAGGGGGCCTCGAGAGACCCAGTACTTC	CASTSDRGPRETQYF
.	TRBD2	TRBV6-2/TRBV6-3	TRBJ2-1	TGTGCCAGCACCACCAGGCCTAGCGGGCCATTAAGGGGTGAGCAGTTCTTC	CASTTRPSGPLRGEQFF
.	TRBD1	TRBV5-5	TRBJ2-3	TGTGCCAGCAGCCCCTGGACAGGGACAGATACGCAGTATTTT	CASSPWTGTDTQYF
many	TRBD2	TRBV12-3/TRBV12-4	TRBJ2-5	TGTGCCAGCAGTTTACGGCGGGGGGGACAAGAGACCCAGTACTTC	CASSLRRGGQETQYF
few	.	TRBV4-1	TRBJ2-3	TGCGCCAGCAGCCAAGGTCCGGTTGCAGATACGCAGTATTTT	CASSQGPVADTQYF
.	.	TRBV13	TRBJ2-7	TGTGCCAGCAGCTTTCGACACCAATACGAGCAGTACTTC	CASSFRHQYEQYF
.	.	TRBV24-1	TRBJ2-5	TGTGCCACCAGTGAGTGGGGGGAAGAGACCCAGTACTTC	CATSEWGEETQYF
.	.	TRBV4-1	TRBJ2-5	TGCGCCAGCAGCCATCCGGGCCCTGAGACCCAGTACTTC	CASSHPGPETQYF
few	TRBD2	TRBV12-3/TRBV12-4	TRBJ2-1	TGTGCCAGCAGTTTCGATTGGCGGGAGGGGTACAATGAGCAGTTCTTC	CASSFDWREGYNEQFF
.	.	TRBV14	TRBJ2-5	TGTGCCAGCAGCCAAGAACAGACCCAGTACTTC	CASSQEQTQYF
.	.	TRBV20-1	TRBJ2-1	TGCAGTGCTAGTGACCCCGCACATTACAATGAGCAGTTCTTC	CSASDPAHYNEQFF
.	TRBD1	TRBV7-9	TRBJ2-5	TGTGCCAGCATGGACAGGGGATTAGAGACCCAGTACTTC	CASMDRGLETQYF
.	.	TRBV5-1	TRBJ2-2	TGCGCCAGCAGCTTCCGACAGGAGTCGAACACCGGGGAGCTGTTTTTT	CASSFRQESNTGELFF
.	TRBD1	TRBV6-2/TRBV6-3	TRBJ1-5	TGTGCCAGCAGCTCTCCCCGGACAGGGGGCAGTCAGCCCCAGCATTTT	CASSSPRTGGSQPQHF
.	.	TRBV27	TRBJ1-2	TGTGCCAGCAGTCACGCGATGGGAGGAAATGGCTACACCTTC	CASSHAMGGNGYTF
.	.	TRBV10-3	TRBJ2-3	TGTGCCATCACCCCTAGACCGGAGCCTGAGACAGATACGCAGTATTTT	CAITPRPEPETDTQYF
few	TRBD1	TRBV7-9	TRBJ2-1	TGTGCCAGCAGCTTAATTGGGACAGGGGATAATGAGCAGTTCTTC	CASSLIGTGDNEQFF
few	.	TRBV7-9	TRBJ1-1	TGTGCCAGCAGCCCCGGGACACCGATGAACACTGAAGCTTTCTTT	CASSPGTPMNTEAFF
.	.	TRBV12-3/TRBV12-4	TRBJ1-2	TGTGCCAGCAGTTCCTCTGGGTCCCCCCTTTATGGCTACACCTTC	CASSSSGSPLYGYTF
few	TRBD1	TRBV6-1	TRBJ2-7	TGTGCCAGCCGGGACAGGGGGGTTTGGGAGCAGTACTTC	CASRDRGVWEQYF
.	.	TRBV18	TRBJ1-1	TGTGCCAGCTCACCCCAAGAACCGAGCGGCACTGAAGCTTTCTTT	CASSPQEPSGTEAFF
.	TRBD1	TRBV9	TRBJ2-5	TGTGCCAGCAGCCCACGAGGGGACAGGGTGGAGACCCAGTACTTC	CASSPRGDRVETQYF
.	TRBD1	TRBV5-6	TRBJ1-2	TGTGCCAGCAGCCCGACCGGACAGGGAGGGAAAGTCTACACCTTC	CASSPTGQGGKVYTF
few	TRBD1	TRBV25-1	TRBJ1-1	TGTGCCAGCACCCACAGGGGATTGAACACTGAAGCTTTCTTT	CASTHRGLNTEAFF
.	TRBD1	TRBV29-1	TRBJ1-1	TGCAGCGTTGATAGGGACAGGGGACCCACTGAAGCTTTCTTT	CSVDRDRGPTEAFF
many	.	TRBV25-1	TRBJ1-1	TGTGCCAGCAGTGACACGTCTGGGGAAGCTTTCTTT	CASSDTSGEAFF
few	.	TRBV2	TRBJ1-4	TGTGCCAGCAGTGATCAGGTGGTTGAAAAACTGTTTTTT	CASSDQVVEKLFF
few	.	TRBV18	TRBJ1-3	TGTGCCAGCTCATCTAACGCGGGGGGCTCTGGAAACACCATATATTTT	CASSSNAGGSGNTIYF
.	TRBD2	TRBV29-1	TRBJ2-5	TGCAGCGTTGGAATTGGGGGAGGGCCTGAGACCCAGTACTTC	CSVGIGGGPETQYF
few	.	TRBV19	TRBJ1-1	TGTGCCAGTATTCAGCCCTGGACGAACACTGAAGCTTTCTTT	CASIQPWTNTEAFF
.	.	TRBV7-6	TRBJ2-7	TGTGCCAGCAGCTTAGCGGTGGACGAGCAGTACTTC	CASSLAVDEQYF
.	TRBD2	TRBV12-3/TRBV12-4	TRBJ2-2	TGTGCCAGCAGTTCAGGGACTAGCGAGTTCGGGGAGCTGTTTTTT	CASSSGTSEFGELFF
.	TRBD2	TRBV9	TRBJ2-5	TGTGCCAGCAGCCCCACGACTAGCGGGGGGAGAATCGAGACCCAGTACTTC	CASSPTTSGGRIETQYF
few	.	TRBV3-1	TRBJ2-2	TGTGCCAGCAGGACGCTAGCGCGGACCGGGGAGCTGTTTTTT	CASRTLARTGELFF